The TCR beta chain under discussion was sequenced for a study of T cell responses to AZD1222 COVID-19 vaccine. Remarks on this clone: The antigen remains unidentified.

The repertoire was sequenced with immunoSEQ multiplex PCR; TCRdb's copy has only in-frame clones and lacks some. The sample includes about 100,000 clones, roughly 89% of them seen just once. The CDR3 spans 15 residues. Germline-derived CDR1 and CDR2 are SGHDN and FVKESK. V was clipped by 4 bases and J by 3 bases; unmatched bases: 7. Study results and caveats: Vaccine-associated CD4 TCRs spanned spike, dominant at 160-218 and 743-854. Repertoires were obtained solely post-peak T cell response. Just a handful of AZD1222 recipients tested seropositive at baseline.

The V gene is TRBV14, the J gene TRBJ2-7; 9 positions match TRBD1. Sequenced material: peripheral blood, taken on day 0 of AZD1222 vaccination. This TCR derives from an adult in good health. DNA of the CDR3: TGTGCCAGCAGCCTTACAGGGGGCGAAAACTACGAGCAGTACTTC. It encodes CASSLTGGENYEQYF.